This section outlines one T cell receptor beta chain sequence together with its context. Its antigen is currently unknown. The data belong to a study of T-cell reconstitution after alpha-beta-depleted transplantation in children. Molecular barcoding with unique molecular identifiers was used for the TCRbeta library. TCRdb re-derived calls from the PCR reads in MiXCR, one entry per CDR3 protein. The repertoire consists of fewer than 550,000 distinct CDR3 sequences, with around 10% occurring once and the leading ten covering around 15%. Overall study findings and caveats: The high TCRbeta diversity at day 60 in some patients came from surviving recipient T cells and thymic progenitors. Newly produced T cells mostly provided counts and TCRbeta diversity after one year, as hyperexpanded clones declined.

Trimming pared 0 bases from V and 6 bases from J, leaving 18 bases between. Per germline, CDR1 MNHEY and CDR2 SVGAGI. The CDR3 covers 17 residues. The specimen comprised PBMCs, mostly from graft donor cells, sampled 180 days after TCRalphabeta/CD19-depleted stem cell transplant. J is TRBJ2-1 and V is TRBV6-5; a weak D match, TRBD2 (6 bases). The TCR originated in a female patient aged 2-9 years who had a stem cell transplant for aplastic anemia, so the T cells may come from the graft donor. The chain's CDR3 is CASSYSTYRELGNEQFF. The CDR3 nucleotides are TGTGCCAGCAGTTACTCTACTTACCGGGAGCTTGGCAATGAGCAGTTCTTC.